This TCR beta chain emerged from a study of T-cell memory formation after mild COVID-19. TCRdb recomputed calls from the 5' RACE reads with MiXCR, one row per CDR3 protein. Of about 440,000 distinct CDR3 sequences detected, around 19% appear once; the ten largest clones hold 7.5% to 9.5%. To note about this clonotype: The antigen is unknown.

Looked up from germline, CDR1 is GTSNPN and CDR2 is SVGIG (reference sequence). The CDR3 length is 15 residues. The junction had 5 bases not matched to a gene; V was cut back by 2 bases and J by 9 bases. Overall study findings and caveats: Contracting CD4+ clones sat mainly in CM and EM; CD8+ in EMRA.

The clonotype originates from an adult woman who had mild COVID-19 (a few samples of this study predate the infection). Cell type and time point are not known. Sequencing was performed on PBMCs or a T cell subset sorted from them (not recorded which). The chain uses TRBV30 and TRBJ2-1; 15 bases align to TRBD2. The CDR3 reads CAWSWTSGGVSEQFF. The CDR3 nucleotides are TGTGCCTGGAGTTGGACTAGCGGGGGGGTCAGTGAGCAGTTCTTC.